The 22 T cell receptor beta chains below all came from one sample that was sequenced in a study of T-cell memory formation after mild COVID-19. TCRdb itself ran the 5' RACE reads through MiXCR, one entry per CDR3 protein. Seen here are approximately 350,000 distinct CDR3 sequences, approximately 29% observed once, and the top ten hold approximately 12%. Sample: PBMCs or a T cell subset sorted from them (not recorded which). All receptors come from an adult woman who had mild COVID-19 (a few samples of this study predate the infection). Cell type and time point are not known.

This clonotype has at least ten counts. The CDR3 is CASSFEGPYEQYF. Written as DNA, the CDR3 is TGTGCCAGCAGTTTCGAGGGACCCTACGAGCAGTACTTC. The J gene is TRBJ2-7, the V gene TRBV12-3 or TRBV12-4; D tentatively fits TRBD1 or TRBD2 (5 bases each). Trimming shortened V by 3 bases and J by 2 bases, and 8 bases separated the two germline ends. This CDR3 has 13 amino acids.

The rearrangement joins TRBV12-3 or TRBV12-4 to TRBJ1-2; 8 nucleotides line up with TRBD1. The CDR3 extends over 14 amino acids. J was trimmed by 4 bases and V by 5 bases; bases with no gene match: 6. DNA of the CDR3: TGTGCCAGCAGTCCCCCAGGGGGCGTCTATGGCTACACCTTC. It translates to CASSPPGGVYGYTF.

The V gene is TRBV12-3 or TRBV12-4, the J gene TRBJ2-1; the D gene could be TRBD1 or TRBD2 (5 bases each). This CDR3 contains 15 residues. Deletions cut 6 bases from V and 2 bases from J, with 14 bases between. CDR3 loop: CASRGVLAAYNEQFF. CDR3 DNA: TGTGCCAGCAGGGGGGTTCTAGCTGCCTACAATGAGCAGTTCTTC.

The genes are TRBV10-2 and TRBJ1-2, with unresolved D. The CDR3 contains 13 residues. Trimming pared 2 bases from V and 3 bases from J, leaving 7 bases between. Germline CDR1 WSHSY, CDR2 SAAADI. CDR3 DNA sequence: TGCGCCAGCAGTGAGGACAAATACTATGGCTACACCTTC. Its translation: CASSEDKYYGYTF.

This clonotype was counted between two and nine times. This sequence joins TRBV21-1 and TRBJ2-7. TRBV21-1 is termed a pseudogene. This CDR3 region has 17 residues. The CDR3 DNA is TGTGCCAGCAGCAAAGTCTTGGAGAGACGAGTCAATTACGAGCAGTACTTC. It is translated as CASSKVLERRVNYEQYF.

This clonotype was picked up a small number of times. This chain connects TRBV27 to TRBJ2-1; D may be TRBD2 (5 bases). The germline V gene has CDR1 MNHEY and CDR2 SMNVEV (reference sequence). This CDR3 region has 14 residues. V lost 10 bases to trimming and J lost 1 base, with 14 bases between them. The CDR3 sequence: CATSRQNSYNEQFF. For the CDR3, the DNA is TGTGCCACTAGCCGGCAAAATTCCTACAATGAGCAGTTCTTC.

The V gene is TRBV7-3, the J gene TRBJ2-2; 8 nucleotides agree with TRBD1. CDR1 is SGHTA, CDR2 FQGTGA, per germline. V shed 4 bases and J 0 bases; nucleotides not matched to a gene: 4. The CDR3 spans 16 residues. The CDR3: CASSYDRGTNTGELFF. The CDR3 DNA is TGTGCCAGCAGCTATGACAGGGGTACGAACACCGGGGAGCTGTTTTTT. The whole variable domain, remainder taken from reference TRBV7-3 and TRBJ2-2, is GAGVSQTPSNKVTEKGKYVELRCDPISGHTALYWYRQSLGQGPEFLIYFQGTGAADDSGLPNDRFFAVRPEGSVSTLKIQRTERGDSAVYLCASSYDRGTNTGELFFGEGSRLTVL.

A single count supports this clonotype. V is TRBV29-1 and J is TRBJ1-2; D unresolved. Germline CDR1 is SQVTM and CDR2 is ANQGSEA. Trimming removed 2 bases at V and 3 bases at J, with 7 bases between. The CDR3 sequence is 12 residues long. The CDR3 spells CSVESRHYGYTF. CDR3 nucleotide sequence: TGCAGCGTTGAATCAAGGCACTATGGCTACACCTTC.

The chain uses TRBV4-2 and TRBJ1-1; D remains unclear. Trimming removed 4 bases at V and 5 bases at J, with 17 bases between. Germline loops: CDR1 LGHNA, CDR2 YNFKEQ. The CDR3 extends over 15 amino acids. This CDR3 is CASSPRRAMRTEAFF. CDR3 bases: TGTGCCAGCAGCCCTAGGAGGGCTATGAGGACTGAAGCTTTCTTT.

The chain is built from TRBV12-3 or TRBV12-4 and TRBJ1-4; the D is unclear. CDR3 length equals 15 residues. The V and J ends lost 5 bases and 8 bases respectively, with 18 bases between them. The CDR3: CASSPTSRRGEKLFF. DNA for the CDR3: TGTGCCAGCAGTCCAACAAGCAGGCGAGGCGAAAAACTGTTTTTT.

This clonotype has more than one count but fewer than ten. This chain joins TRBV7-9 and TRBJ1-1, with 9 bases identical to TRBD1. Trimming cost V 8 bases and J 4 bases; bases outside gene matches: 11. The CDR3 loop spans 15 amino acids. Germline V gene sequence: CDR1 SEHNR, CDR2 FQNEAQ (reference sequence). This CDR3 reads CASVLGTGGITEAFF. Written as DNA, the CDR3 is TGTGCCAGCGTTTTGGGCACAGGGGGCATCACTGAAGCTTTCTTT.

The chain combines TRBV20-1 with TRBJ2-1; 12 bases match TRBD2. The junction had 7 bases not matched to a gene; V was cut back by 3 bases and J by 7 bases. Germline CDR1 is DFQATT and CDR2 is SNEGSKA (reference sequence). This CDR3 spans 15 amino acids. The CDR3 DNA reads as TGCAGTGCTAGGAGAGGGACTAGCGGGCGGAATGAGCAGTTCTTC. Translating it yields CSARRGTSGRNEQFF.

This clonotype was counted only a few times. The chain recombines TRBV5-4 with TRBJ2-1, with D tentatively TRBD2 (7 bases). V dropped 4 bases and J dropped 9 bases, with 23 bases sitting between them. The length of the CDR3 is 16 residues. Per germline, CDR1 SGHNT and CDR2 YYREEE (reference sequence). DNA of the CDR3: TGTGCCAGCAGCGTACGGACTAGGGGGGTCGGAGGTGAGCAGTTCTTC. Amino acid sequence: CASSVRTRGVGGEQFF.

The chain is built from TRBV4-2 and TRBJ1-1; unclear D gene. With 4 bases removed from V and 4 bases from J, the gap between germline ends came to 10 bases. Germline V CDR1 and CDR2: LGHNA, YNFKEQ. This CDR3 contains 13 residues. The CDR3 region has the DNA TGTGCCAGCAGCCTGGACGAGGGCACTGAAGCTTTCTTT. Its protein is CASSLDEGTEAFF.

This clonotype has a handful of counts. The chain links TRBV5-1 to TRBJ2-7; 9 nucleotides agree with TRBD2. The CDR3 loop spans 15 amino acids. The germline CDR1 and CDR2 sequences are SGHRS and YFSETQ. The ends lost 4 bases at V and 4 bases at J; junction bases unmatched: 9. In DNA, the CDR3 is TGCGCCAGCAGCCAGATGGCGGGGGGGCCTTACGAGCAGTACTTC. Amino acids: CASSQMAGGPYEQYF.

This clonotype was found a few times. The chain combines TRBV5-5 with TRBJ2-5; 9 bases fit TRBD1. CDR1 is SGHKS, CDR2 YYEKEE, per germline (reference sequence). This CDR3 comprises 16 residues. Trimming cost V 0 bases and J 4 bases; bases outside gene matches: 7. This chain's CDR3 is CASSLVGTGTVETQYF. The CDR3 DNA is TGTGCCAGCAGCTTGGTTGGGACAGGGACGGTAGAGACCCAGTACTTC.

This clonotype has a handful of counts. V usage is TRBV15 and J usage is TRBJ1-5; 9 bases align to TRBD1. The junction had 7 bases not matched to a gene; V was cut back by 4 bases and J by 6 bases. Germline V gene lookup returns CDR1 LNHNV and CDR2 YYDKDF (reference sequence). The CDR3 consists of 15 residues. The CDR3 region is CATSTKGQGVQPQHF. The CDR3 nucleotides read TGTGCCACCAGCACAAAGGGACAGGGTGTTCAGCCCCAGCATTTT.

The table lists this clonotype with a few counts. V usage is TRBV19 and J usage is TRBJ2-3; D not certain. The V gene lost 7 bases and the J gene lost 0 bases, with 8 bases spanning the gap. The CDR3 is 13 amino acids. Germline-derived CDR1 and CDR2 are LNHDA and SQIVND (reference sequence). CDR3 amino acids: CASTATSTDTQYF. CDR3 nucleotide sequence: TGTGCCAGTACAGCGACTAGCACAGATACGCAGTATTTT.

This clonotype was counted only a few times. V gene TRBV20-1 combines with J gene TRBJ2-5, with 10 bases matching TRBD2. CDR1 and CDR2 from the germline V gene are DFQATT and SNEGSKA (reference sequence). V shed 1 base, J shed 5 bases, and the junction held 4 bases outside the gene matches. The CDR3 loop spans 14 amino acids. This CDR3 reads CSARASSGSETQYF. The CDR3 coding sequence is TGCAGTGCTAGAGCCTCTAGCGGGAGTGAGACCCAGTACTTC.

There are a few counts of this clonotype. The chain employs TRBV12-3 or TRBV12-4 and TRBJ2-1, with D maybe TRBD2 (6 bases). CDR3 length: 13 residues. V was trimmed by 10 bases and J by 5 bases, leaving 15 bases between them. The chain's CDR3 is CATSPRENNEQFF. CDR3 nucleotide sequence: TGTGCCACCTCGCCCCGGGAGAACAATGAGCAGTTCTTC.

This clonotype was counted only a few times. The genes are TRBV12-3 or TRBV12-4 and TRBJ1-4; no firm D call. The CDR3 has 13 residues. The germline V and J ends were trimmed by 3 bases and 10 bases, with 12 bases remaining between them. The CDR3 DNA is TGTGCCAGCAGTTTGGGGAAGGTTGGAAAACTGTTTTTT. Translating gives CASSLGKVGKLFF.

Only a few counts were recorded for this clonotype. This chain's CDR3 is CASSLGGQETYEQYF. The CDR3 region has the DNA TGTGCCAGCAGCTTGGGAGGACAGGAGACCTACGAGCAGTACTTC. The V call is TRBV5-8, the J call TRBJ2-7, with 7 bases identical to TRBD1. Germline V CDR1 and CDR2: SGHTS, YDEGEE. CDR3 size: 15 residues. V lost 0 bases, J lost 2 bases, and 5 bases stayed unmatched.